This record covers a single T cell receptor (beta chain). The sample comes from a study of cytomegalovirus exposure and HLA in healthy donors. Measured with immunoSEQ multiplex PCR; TCRdb has only the in-frame clones, and not every one. The sample has about 97,000 clones, over 85% seen once; the top ten hold approximately 1%. CDR1 SNHLY and CDR2 FYNNEI come from the germline V gene. Trimming left V 4 bases short and J 0 bases short, with 10 bases between. The CDR3 is made up of 14 amino acids. Sequencing was carried out using PBMCs. The chain joins TRBV2 to TRBJ2-7; D unclear. The TCR was taken from a woman under 30 in good health and CMV-seronegative. DNA of the CDR3: TGTGCCAGCAGTGCAAATCCGGGCTCCTACGAGCAGTACTTC. Translated: CASSANPGSYEQYF.